One sample yielded the 4 T cell receptor beta chains listed below, sequenced in a study of post-analysis software for immune sequencing data. Study outcomes and limitations: Elevated frequency relative to controls characterized about 5 TRBV segments in patients, TRBV5-6, TRBV5-1 and TRBV20-1 among them.

Their antigens are not known. The TCR beta cDNA libraries contained unique molecular identifiers. Each CDR3 protein gets one entry after TCRdb re-called the PCR reads with MiXCR. The profile shows about 820,000 distinct CDR3 sequences, about 50% of them singletons. Sequenced input: blood. Receptor source: a girl aged 10-17 years with multiple sclerosis.

The rearrangement links TRBV9 to TRBJ2-6; D unclear. This CDR3 contains 15 residues. CDR1 SGDLS and CDR2 YYNGEE come from the germline V gene. The ends were cut back, 0 bases at V and 0 bases at J, with 4 bases in the middle. CDR3 sequence reads: CASSVGNSGANVLTF. The CDR3 DNA follows: TGTGCCAGCAGCGTAGGAAACTCTGGGGCCAACGTCCTGACTTTC. Using reference TRBV9 and TRBJ2-6 for the parts outside the CDR3, the full variable domain is DSGVTQTPKHLITATGQRVTLRCSPRSGDLSVYWYQQSLDQGLQFLIQYYNGEERAKGNILERFSAQQFPDLHSELNLSSLELGDSALYFCASSVGNSGANVLTFGAGSRLTVL.

The chain recombines TRBV30 with TRBJ1-2; D is perhaps TRBD1 (6 bases). The V gene lost 5 bases and the J gene lost 6 bases, with 16 bases spanning the gap. Germline assignment: CDR1 GTSNPN and CDR2 SVGIG (reference sequence). CDR3 length: 13 residues. The CDR3 region has the DNA TGTGCCTGGGCTGCTGAGAGGGGGAATGGCTACACCTTC. As protein: CAWAAERGNGYTF.

This clonotype was counted between two and nine times. V gene TRBV3-1 combines with J gene TRBJ2-5, with TRBD2 matching over 9 bases. This CDR3 contains 15 residues. CDR1 is LGHDT and CDR2 is YNNKEL in the germline V gene (reference sequence). The V segment lost 4 bases and the J segment 5 bases; nucleotides outside the gene matches: 8. This chain's CDR3 is CASSPLAGEMETQYF. CDR3 nucleotides: TGTGCCAGCAGCCCCTTAGCGGGAGAGATGGAGACCCAGTACTTC.

The gene calls are TRBV30 and TRBJ1-4; 9 bases agree with TRBD1. V lost 1 base, J lost 8 bases, and 5 bases stayed unmatched. The length of the CDR3 is 14 residues. The germline V gene has CDR1 GTSNPN and CDR2 SVGIG (reference sequence). The CDR3 sequence: CAWSGGQGREKLFF. CDR3 sequence (DNA): TGTGCCTGGAGTGGGGGACAGGGACGGGAAAAACTGTTTTTT.